The present TCR beta chain was sequenced within a study of OX40 agonist ivuxolimab in advanced cancers. With regard to the full study: Ivuxolimab was an agonistic, fully human IgG2 monoclonal antibody directed against OX40 (CD134), a costimulatory receptor. Intravenous ivuxolimab was administered to patients every 2 weeks at six dose levels: 0.01, 0.1, 0.3, 1.5, 3 and 10 mg/kg. Of the roughly 51 dose-escalation patients, hepatocellular carcinoma was present in 19, melanoma in roughly 15, renal cell carcinoma in 9 and head and neck cancer in 9. The dose-escalation cohort was around 84% male with a mean age of about 65 years, ranging from about 23 to 85. Prior anti-PD-1, anti-PD-L1 or anti-CTLA-4 therapy was permitted, and checkpoint inhibitors had been received by about 37% of dose-escalation patients. Three dose-escalation patients achieved partial responses, one with hepatocellular carcinoma and two with cutaneous melanoma. The purpose of peripheral TCRbeta sequencing was to test whether ivuxolimab changed TCR sequence diversity and led to clonal T-cell expansion. The paper reports the monotherapy dose-escalation portion (N = 52 patients) of the phase I ivuxolimab trial.

Patients with a history of autoimmune disease or receiving systemic immunosuppression were excluded from the trial. Peripheral blood for TCR sequencing was collected from all dose cohorts at baseline, on cycle 4 day 1, and on cycle 7 day 1. Samples came from an open-label, multicenter, first-in-human phase I dose-escalation trial of ivuxolimab. Adults with locally advanced or metastatic melanoma, renal cell carcinoma, hepatocellular carcinoma or head and neck squamous cell carcinoma were enrolled in the trial. CD4+ and CD8+ T cells were sorted separately from peripheral blood before TCR sequencing. Broader findings and caveats from the paper: Low levels of normalized T-cell clonal expansion were also seen in some nonresponding patients. The antigen specificity of the peripheral T cells that underwent clonal expansion was not determined. After ivuxolimab, more expanded clones were found on average in CD8+ T cells than in CD4+ T cells. In the 0.1-3.0 mg/kg groups, partial responders were among the patients with the lowest normalized peripheral clonal expansion, particularly in CD8+ T cells. At doses from 0.1 to 3.0 mg/kg, clonal expansion was seen in both CD4+ and CD8+ blood T cells between baseline and week 6.

The CDR1 and CDR2 encoded by the germline V gene are KGHSH and LQKENI. Reading from cysteine to phenylalanine, the CDR3 counts 16 amino acids. Here the CDR3 DNA is all that survives: 48 bases in frame from base 1. V trim: 8 bases; J trim: 5 bases; unmatched bases: 12. Genomic DNA was extracted from sorted cells for sequencing of the TCRbeta CDR3 region. The immunoSEQ Assay was used to sequence the TCRbeta CDR3 regions. TCRdb holds this immuneACCESS table with in-frame rearrangements only. Some clones are missing; in checked studies, unresolved V genes explain under half, and the rest has no known cause. The sample table holds 60,000 to 100,000 clones, of which roughly 90% were seen once. The ten largest make up 0.53% of the sample. Comment on this clone: The target of this receptor is not known. Base qualities are missing; no much larger clone stands one base away.

This receptor chain uses TRBV18 and TRBJ2-7; 13 nucleotides in the junction match TRBD2. This sequence was found in an adult with an advanced solid tumor such as melanoma, head and neck, liver or kidney cancer. The sequenced sample was CD4+ or CD8+ T cells sorted from blood, obtained in a trial of the OX40 agonist ivuxolimab. The CDR3 is CASRTSGRASTHEQYF. DNA sequence: TGTGCCAGCCGAACTAGCGGGAGGGCGTCTACCCACGAGCAGTACTTC.